Listed below are T cell receptor beta chains from one sample, sequenced in a study of T cell changes during pregnancy in multiple sclerosis. The protocol was immunoSEQ multiplex PCR, while the TCRdb copy is restricted to in-frame clones and leaves out a portion. The sample consists of 40,000 to 50,000 clones, 90% to 95% of them appearing once. Sequenced material: CD4+ T cells from peripheral blood mononuclear cells, taken in the first trimester of pregnancy. The receptors here all came from a female donor with multiple sclerosis, enrolled in a pregnancy study. Each CDR3 is given with its conserved first and last residue. The order of the fields is V gene, CDR3 protein.

V: TRBV19
CDR3: CASSSGTGIYEQYF

V: TRBV19
CDR3: CASQGTSGYTDTQYF

V: TRBV10-1
CDR3: CASSESPGTSGAGETQYF

V: TRBV18
CDR3: CASSPEPGPSPLHF

V: TRBV2
CDR3: CASRGRQETQYF

V: TRBV6-5
CDR3: CASRLGQIYGYTF

V: TRBV15
CDR3: CATSRQGFYGYTF

V: TRBV19
CDR3: CASSRYMTVNYGYTF

V: TRBV20-1
CDR3: CSAERANEQFF

V: TRBV7-9
CDR3: CASSTSGGARGYNEQFF

V: TRBV6-5
CDR3: CASSYTTRGSGTEAFF

V: TRBV12-5
CDR3: CASGLVPSGGLLHSTDTQYF

V: TRBV4-1
CDR3: CASSQVGTGSPYEQYF